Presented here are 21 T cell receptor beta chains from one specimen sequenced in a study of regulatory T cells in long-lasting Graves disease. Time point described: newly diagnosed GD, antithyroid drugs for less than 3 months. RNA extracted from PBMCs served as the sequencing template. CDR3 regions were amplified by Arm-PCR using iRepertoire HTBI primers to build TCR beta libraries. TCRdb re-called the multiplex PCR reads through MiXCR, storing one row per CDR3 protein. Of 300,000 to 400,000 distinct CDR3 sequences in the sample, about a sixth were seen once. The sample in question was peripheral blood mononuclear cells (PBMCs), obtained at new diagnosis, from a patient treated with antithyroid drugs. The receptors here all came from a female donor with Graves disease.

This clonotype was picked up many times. CDR3 sequence (DNA): TGTGCCAGCAGCCAAGAAACAGGAGGCAATGAGCAGTTCTTC. Its translation: CASSQETGGNEQFF. The rearrangement joins TRBV14 to TRBJ2-1; D might be TRBD1 or TRBD2, each matching 5 bases. This CDR3 contains 14 residues. CDR1 and CDR2 from the germline V gene are SGHDN and FVKESK. Trimming shortened V by 0 bases and J by 6 bases, and 9 bases separated the two germline ends.

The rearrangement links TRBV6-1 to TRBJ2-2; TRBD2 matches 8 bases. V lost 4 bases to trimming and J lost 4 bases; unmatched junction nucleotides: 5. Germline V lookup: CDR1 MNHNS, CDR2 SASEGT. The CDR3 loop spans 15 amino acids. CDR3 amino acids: CASSGLAGFTGELFF. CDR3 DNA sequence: TGTGCCAGCAGTGGTCTAGCGGGCTTCACCGGGGAGCTGTTTTTT.

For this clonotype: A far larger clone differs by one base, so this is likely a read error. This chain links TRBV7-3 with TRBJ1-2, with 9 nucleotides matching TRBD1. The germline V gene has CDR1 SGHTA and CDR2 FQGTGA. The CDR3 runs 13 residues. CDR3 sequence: CASSFLDRGGYIF. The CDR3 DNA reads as TGTGCCAGCAGCTTTCTGGACAGGGGAGGCTACATCTTC.

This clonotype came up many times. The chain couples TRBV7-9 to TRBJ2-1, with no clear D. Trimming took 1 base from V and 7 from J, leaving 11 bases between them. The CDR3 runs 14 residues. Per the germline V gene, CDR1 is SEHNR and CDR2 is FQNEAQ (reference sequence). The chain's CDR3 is CASSLDHRLNEQFF. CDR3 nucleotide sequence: TGTGCCAGCAGCTTAGACCATAGACTGAATGAGCAGTTCTTC.

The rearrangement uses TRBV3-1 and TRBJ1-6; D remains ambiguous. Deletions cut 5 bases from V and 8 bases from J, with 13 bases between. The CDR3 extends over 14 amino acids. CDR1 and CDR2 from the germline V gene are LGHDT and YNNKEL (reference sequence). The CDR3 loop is CASSETSSYSPLHF. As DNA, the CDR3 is TGTGCCAGCAGCGAAACCTCATCCTATTCACCCCTCCACTTT. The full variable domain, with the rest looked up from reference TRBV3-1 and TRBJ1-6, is DTAVSQTPKYLVTQMGNDKSIKCEQNLGHDTMYWYKQDSKKFLKIMFSYNNKELIINETVPNRFSPKSPDKAHLNLHINSLELGDSAVYFCASSETSSYSPLHFGNGTRLTVT.

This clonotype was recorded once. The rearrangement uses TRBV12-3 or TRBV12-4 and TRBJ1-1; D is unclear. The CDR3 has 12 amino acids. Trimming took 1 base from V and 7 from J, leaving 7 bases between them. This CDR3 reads CASSLGRFEAFF. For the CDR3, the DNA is TGTGCCAGCAGTTTAGGCAGGTTTGAAGCTTTCTTT.

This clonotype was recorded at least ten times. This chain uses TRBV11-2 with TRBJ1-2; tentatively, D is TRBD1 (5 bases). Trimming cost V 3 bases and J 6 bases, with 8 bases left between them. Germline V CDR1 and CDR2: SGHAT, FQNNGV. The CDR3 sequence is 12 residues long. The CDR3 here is CASSFDSDGYTF. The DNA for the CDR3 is TGTGCCAGCAGCTTTGACAGTGATGGCTACACCTTC.

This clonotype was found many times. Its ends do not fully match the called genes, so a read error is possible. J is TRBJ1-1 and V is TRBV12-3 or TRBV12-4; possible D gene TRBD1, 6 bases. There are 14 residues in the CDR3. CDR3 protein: CASSLGQGYTEAFF. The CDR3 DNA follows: TGTGCCAGCAGCTTAGGCCAGGGGTACACTGAAGCTTTCTTT.

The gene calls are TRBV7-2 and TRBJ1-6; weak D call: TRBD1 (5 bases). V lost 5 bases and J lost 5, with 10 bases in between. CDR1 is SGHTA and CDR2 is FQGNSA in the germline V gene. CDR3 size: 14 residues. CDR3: CASSLNRNNSPLHF. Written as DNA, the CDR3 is TGTGCCAGCAGCCTGAACAGGAATAATTCACCCCTCCACTTT.

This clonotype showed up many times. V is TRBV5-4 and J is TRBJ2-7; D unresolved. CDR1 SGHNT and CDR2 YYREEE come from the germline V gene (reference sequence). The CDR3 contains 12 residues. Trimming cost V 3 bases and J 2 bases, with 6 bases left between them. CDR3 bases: TGTGCCAGCAGCTGGGAAGCCTACGAGCAGTACTTC. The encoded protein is CASSWEAYEQYF.

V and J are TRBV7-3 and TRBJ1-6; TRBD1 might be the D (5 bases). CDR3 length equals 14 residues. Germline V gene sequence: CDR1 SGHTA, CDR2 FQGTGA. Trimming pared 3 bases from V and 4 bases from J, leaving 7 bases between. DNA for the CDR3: TGTGCCAGCAGCTTCCAGGGTTATAATTCACCCCTCCACTTT. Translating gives CASSFQGYNSPLHF.

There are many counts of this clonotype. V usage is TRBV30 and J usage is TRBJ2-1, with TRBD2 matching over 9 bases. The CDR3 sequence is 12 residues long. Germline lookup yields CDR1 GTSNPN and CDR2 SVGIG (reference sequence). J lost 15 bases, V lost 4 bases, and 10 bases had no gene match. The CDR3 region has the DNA TGTGCCTGGACTCCTCTAGCGGGATCCCTGTTCTTC. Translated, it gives CAWTPLAGSLFF.

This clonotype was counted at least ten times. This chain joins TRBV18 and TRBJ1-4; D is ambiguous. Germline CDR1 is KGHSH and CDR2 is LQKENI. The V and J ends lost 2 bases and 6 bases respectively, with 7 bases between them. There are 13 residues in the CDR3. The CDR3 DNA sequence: TGTGCCAGCTCACCAGACTGGGATGAAAAACTGTTTTTT. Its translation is CASSPDWDEKLFF.

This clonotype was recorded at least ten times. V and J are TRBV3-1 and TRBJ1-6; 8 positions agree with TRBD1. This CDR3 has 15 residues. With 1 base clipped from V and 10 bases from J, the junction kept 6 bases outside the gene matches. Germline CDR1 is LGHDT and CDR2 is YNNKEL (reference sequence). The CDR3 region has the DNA TGTGCCAGCAGCCAAGGGCCACAGGGGGGATCACCCCTCCACTTT. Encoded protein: CASSQGPQGGSPLHF. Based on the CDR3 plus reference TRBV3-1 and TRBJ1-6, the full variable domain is DTAVSQTPKYLVTQMGNDKSIKCEQNLGHDTMYWYKQDSKKFLKIMFSYNNKELIINETVPNRFSPKSPDKAHLNLHINSLELGDSAVYFCASSQGPQGGSPLHFGNGTRLTVT.

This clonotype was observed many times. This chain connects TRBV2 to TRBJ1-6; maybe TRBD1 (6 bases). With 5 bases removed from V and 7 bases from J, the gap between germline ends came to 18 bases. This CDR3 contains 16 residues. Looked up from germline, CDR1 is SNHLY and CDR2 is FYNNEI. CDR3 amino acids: CASSIEGGQLNSPLHF. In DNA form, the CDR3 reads TGTGCCAGCAGTATAGAGGGAGGACAGCTAAATTCACCCCTCCACTTT.

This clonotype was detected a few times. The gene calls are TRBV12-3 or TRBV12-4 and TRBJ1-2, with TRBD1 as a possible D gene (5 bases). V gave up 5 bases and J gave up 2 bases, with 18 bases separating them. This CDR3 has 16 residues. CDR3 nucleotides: TGTGCCAGCAGTCTAATCGGGGCCCCAGGAAACTATGGCTACACCTTC. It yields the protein CASSLIGAPGNYGYTF.

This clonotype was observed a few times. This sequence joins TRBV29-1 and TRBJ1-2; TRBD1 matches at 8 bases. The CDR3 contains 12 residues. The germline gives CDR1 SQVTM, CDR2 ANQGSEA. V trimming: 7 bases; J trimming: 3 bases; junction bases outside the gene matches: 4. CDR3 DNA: TGCAGCGGGGGACAGGAGGACTATGGCTACACCTTC. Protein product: CSGGQEDYGYTF.

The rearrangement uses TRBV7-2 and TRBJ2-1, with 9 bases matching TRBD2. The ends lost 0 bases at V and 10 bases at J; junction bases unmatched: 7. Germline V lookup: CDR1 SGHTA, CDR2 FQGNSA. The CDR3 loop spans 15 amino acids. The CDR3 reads CASSLARREGREQFF. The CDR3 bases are TGTGCCAGCAGCTTAGCGCGGCGGGAGGGTAGGGAGCAGTTCTTC. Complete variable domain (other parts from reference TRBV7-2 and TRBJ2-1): GAGVSQSPSNKVTEKGKDVELRCDPISGHTALYWYRQSLGQGLEFLIYFQGNSAPDKSGLPSDRFSAERTGGSVSTLTIQRTQQEDSAVYLCASSLARREGREQFFGPGTRLTVL.

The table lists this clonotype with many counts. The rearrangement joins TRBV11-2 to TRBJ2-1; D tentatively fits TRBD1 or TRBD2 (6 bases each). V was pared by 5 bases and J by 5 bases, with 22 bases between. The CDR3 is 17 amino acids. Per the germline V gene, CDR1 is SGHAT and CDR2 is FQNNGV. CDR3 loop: CASSPFYGGELHNEQFF. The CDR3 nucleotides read TGTGCCAGCAGCCCCTTCTACGGGGGCGAATTGCACAATGAGCAGTTCTTC.

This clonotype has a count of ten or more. As DNA, the CDR3 is TGTGCCAGCAGTGCGGACGTTAACTATGGCTACACCTTC. Its protein is CASSADVNYGYTF. The chain carries TRBV2 and TRBJ1-2; D unclear. The CDR3 contains 13 residues. Trimming removed 4 bases from V and 1 base from J, with 7 bases in between. Per the germline V gene, CDR1 is SNHLY and CDR2 is FYNNEI. Full variable domain (rest looked up from reference TRBV2 and TRBJ1-2): EPEVTQTPSHQVTQMGQEVILRCVPISNHLYFYWYRQILGQKVEFLVSFYNNEISEKSEIFDDQFSVERPDGSNFTLKIRSTKLEDSAMYFCASSADVNYGYTFGSGTRLTVV.

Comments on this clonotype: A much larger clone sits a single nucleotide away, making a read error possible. The CDR3 bases are TGTGCCACCAGTGATTTTCGGGGAGGAGCAGATACGCAGTATTTT. This sequence encodes CATSDFRGGADTQYF. V usage is TRBV24-1 and J usage is TRBJ2-3; D perhaps matches TRBD2 (6 bases). Trimming pared 1 base from V and 4 bases from J, leaving 11 bases between. The CDR3 is 15 amino acids. Germline lookup yields CDR1 KGHDR and CDR2 SFDVKD.